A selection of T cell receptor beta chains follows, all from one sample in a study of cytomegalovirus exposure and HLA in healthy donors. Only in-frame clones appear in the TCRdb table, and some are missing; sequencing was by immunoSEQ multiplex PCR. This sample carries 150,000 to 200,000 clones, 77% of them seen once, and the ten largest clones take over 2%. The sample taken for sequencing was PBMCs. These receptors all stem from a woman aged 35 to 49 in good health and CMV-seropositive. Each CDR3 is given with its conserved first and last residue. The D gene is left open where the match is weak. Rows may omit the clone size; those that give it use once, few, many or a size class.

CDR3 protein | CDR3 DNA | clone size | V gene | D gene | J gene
CAWSKDPGQGKETQYF | TGTGCCTGGAGTAAGGATCCGGGACAGGGGAAAGAGACCCAGTACTTC | . | TRBV30 | TRBD1 | TRBJ2-5
CASRRDRVYSNQPQHF | TGTGCCAGCAGGCGGGACAGGGTTTATAGCAATCAGCCCCAGCATTTT | . | TRBV6-4 | TRBD1 | TRBJ1-5
CASSRTAYEQYF | TGTGCCAGCAGTCGGACAGCCTACGAGCAGTACTTC | . | TRBV6-6 | . | TRBJ2-7
CASSPLSTDTQYF | TGTGCCAGCAGCCCTTTATCCACAGATACGCAGTATTTT | . | TRBV9 | . | TRBJ2-3
CASSPLETQYF | TGTGCCAGCAGCCCCCTGGAGACCCAGTACTTC | few | TRBV7-2 | . | TRBJ2-5
CASSQSPLWREVADTQYF | TGCGCCAGCAGTCAATCCCCCCTCTGGCGGGAGGTCGCAGATACGCAGTATTTT | few | TRBV23-1 | TRBD2 | TRBJ2-3
CASSFRGSTEAFF | TGTGCCAGCAGCTTTCGGGGTAGCACTGAAGCTTTCTTT | . | TRBV7-2 | . | TRBJ1-1
CASRLTGNREKLFF | TGTGCCAGCAGGTTGACAGGGAATCGAGAAAAACTGTTTTTT | . | TRBV6-6 | TRBD1 | TRBJ1-4
CASRVSAGDEQYF | TGTGCCAGCCGCGTCTCCGCGGGGGACGAGCAGTACTTC | . | TRBV6-6 | TRBD2 | TRBJ2-7
CSAGKGGEKLFF | TGCAGCGCCGGAAAGGGAGGTGAAAAACTGTTTTTT | few | TRBV29-1 | . | TRBJ1-4
CAAGAHNSPLHF | TGTGCAGCGGGGGCCCATAATTCACCCCTCCACTTT | . | TRBV28 | . | TRBJ1-6
CSVEAGLETQYF | TGCAGCGTTGAGGCAGGACTGGAGACCCAGTACTTC | . | TRBV29-1 | . | TRBJ2-5
CAISEGVQGASEAFF | TGTGCCATCAGTGAGGGAGTACAGGGGGCTTCTGAAGCTTTCTTT | . | TRBV10-3 | TRBD1 | TRBJ1-1
CASSLDRQTSNQPQHF | TGTGCCAGCAGTTTAGATCGACAGACCAGCAATCAGCCCCAGCATTTT | . | TRBV27 | . | TRBJ1-5
CFFKEKAAYEQYF | TGTTTTTTCAAGGAGAAGGCGGCATACGAGCAGTACTTC | few | TRBV2 | . | TRBJ2-7
CASSRVLAGSYNEQFF | TGCGCCAGCAGCCGCGTACTAGCGGGTTCCTACAATGAGCAGTTCTTC | once | TRBV4-3 | TRBD2 | TRBJ2-1
CASSPGGRAYNEQFF | TGTGCCAGCAGCCCGGGGGGAAGGGCCTACAATGAGCAGTTCTTC | . | TRBV7-2 | TRBD2 | TRBJ2-1
CASSLAGYNEQYF | TGTGCCAGCAGTTTGGCAGGGTACAACGAGCAGTACTTC | . | TRBV27 | . | TRBJ2-7
CASSPWGGGGTEAFF | TGTGCCAGCAGCCCATGGGGTGGGGGAGGAACTGAAGCTTTCTTT | few | TRBV7-2 | . | TRBJ1-1
CASSVGTSFNNEQFF | TGTGCCAGCAGCGTCGGGACTAGCTTCAACAATGAGCAGTTCTTC | . | TRBV7-9 | TRBD2 | TRBJ2-1
CAWSATGYGYTF | TGTGCCTGGAGTGCGACAGGTTATGGCTACACCTTC | . | TRBV30 | . | TRBJ1-2
CASSPGVSSGNTIYF | TGTGCCAGCAGCCCCGGGGTGAGCTCTGGAAACACCATATATTTT | . | TRBV5-4 | . | TRBJ1-3
CASSVEGGAISESDTQYF | TGTGCCAGCAGCGTAGAAGGGGGGGCCATATCGGAATCAGATACGCAGTATTTT | . | TRBV9 | . | TRBJ2-3
CASIDRPRGNQPQHF | TGTGCCAGTATTGACAGGCCCAGGGGCAATCAGCCCCAGCATTTT | . | TRBV19 | . | TRBJ1-5
CASGQQEVGSYEQYF | TGTGCCAGCGGTCAACAGGAAGTTGGATCCTACGAGCAGTACTTC | . | TRBV7-9 | . | TRBJ2-7
CASSPQGNQPQHF | TGTGCCAGCAGCCCACAGGGAAATCAGCCCCAGCATTTT | once | TRBV9 | . | TRBJ1-5
CASSPTGPRDYEQYF | TGTGCCAGCAGTCCGACAGGGCCTAGAGACTACGAGCAGTACTTC | few | TRBV6-6 | TRBD1 | TRBJ2-7
CASSPMTGANEQFF | TGTGCCAGCAGCCCGATGACAGGAGCTAATGAGCAGTTCTTC | once | TRBV7-2 | . | TRBJ2-1
CASSLSRSYEQYF | TGTGCCAGCAGCTTATCACGGTCCTACGAGCAGTACTTC | few | TRBV7-2 | . | TRBJ2-7
CASSPGAGERNEQFF | TGTGCCAGCTCACCTGGGGCAGGGGAACGCAATGAGCAGTTCTTC | . | TRBV18 | . | TRBJ2-1
CATQGIGEAPPNEKLFF | TGCGCCACCCAGGGGATAGGTGAGGCTCCTCCTAATGAAAAACTGTTTTTT | few | TRBV10-1 | . | TRBJ1-4
CASGIAWDRPIADTQYF | TGTGCCAGCGGGATCGCGTGGGACAGGCCCATCGCAGATACGCAGTATTTT | . | TRBV27 | TRBD1 | TRBJ2-3
CASSLMSGSYEQYF | TGTGCCAGCAGCTTAATGAGCGGGTCCTACGAGCAGTACTTC | . | TRBV7-2 | . | TRBJ2-7
CASSTGVGPDGYTF | TGCGCCAGCAGCACGGGGGTGGGGCCCGATGGCTACACCTTC | . | TRBV5-1 | . | TRBJ1-2
CASQTRQSLEQYF | TGTGCCAGTCAGACCCGACAGTCCCTCGAGCAGTACTTC | . | TRBV27 | . | TRBJ2-7
CASSYRIRGYEQYF | TGTGCCAGTAGTTACAGGATAAGGGGCTACGAGCAGTACTTC | . | TRBV19 | . | TRBJ2-7
CASSEWVGGTEAFF | TGCGCCAGCAGTGAGTGGGTGGGGGGCACTGAAGCTTTCTTT | few | TRBV10-2 | . | TRBJ1-1
CASRTGATGELFF | TGTGCCAGCAGAACAGGAGCGACGGGGGAGCTGTTTTTT | . | TRBV2 | . | TRBJ2-2
CASSKGTANTEAFF | TGTGCCAGCAGCAAAGGGACAGCGAACACTGAAGCTTTCTTT | few | TRBV5-5 | TRBD1 | TRBJ1-1